The subject of this entry is one TCR beta chain. What it binds is unknown. Germline V gene data show CDR1 as DFQATT and CDR2 as SNEGSKA (reference sequence). This CDR3 has 11 residues. Trimming removed 6 bases from V and 5 bases from J, with 10 bases in between. These data come from a study of cytomegalovirus exposure and HLA in healthy donors. Study-wide results and caveats: CMV antigen specificity of a few CMV-associated chains was confirmed in vitro. The study had only CMV serostatus as immune exposure information. In a later analysis, TCR association rates varied by HLA locus: DRB1 most, HLA-C fewest.

Each donor was nominally healthy when sampled (though unrecorded immune exposures were likely). This PCR relied on a set of 60 Vbeta primers and 13 Jbeta primers. Clones were sequenced by immunoSEQ multiplex PCR, and TCRdb holds only the in-frame ones, with some missing. Among around 100,000 clones listed, roughly 80% were seen once. The chain carries TRBV20-1 and TRBJ2-5; maybe TRBD2 (5 bases). The specimen sequenced was PBMCs. The origin of this receptor is a female donor in good health and CMV-seropositive. DNA for the CDR3: TGCAGTGCAAACTCGGGGGAGACCCAGTACTTC. Its translation: CSANSGETQYF.